This T cell receptor (beta chain) was retrieved from a study of blood T cell repertoires in COVID-19. Data came from immunoSEQ multiplex PCR; TCRdb stores just in-frame clones and leaves some out. In the table there are tens of thousands of clones, 91% of which are singletons. This CDR3 has 16 amino acids. From germline, CDR1 is MNHEY and CDR2 SVGEGT. The germline V and J ends were trimmed by 4 bases and 0 bases, with 12 bases remaining between them. This chain uses TRBV6-2 or TRBV6-3 with TRBJ1-4, with no clear D. Material: peripheral blood. This sequence originates from a human donor with active COVID-19. The donor label of this sample is uncertain. The CDR3 loop reads CASSSLRGATNEKLFF. CDR3 coding DNA: TGTGCCAGCAGTTCGCTTCGGGGTGCAACTAATGAAAAACTGTTTTTT.